Below, 29 T cell receptor beta chains from the same sample are listed, as sequenced in a study of early T cells in non-severe SARS-CoV-2 infection. TCRdb recomputed calls from the 5' RACE reads with MiXCR, one row per CDR3 protein. The table includes more than 80,000 distinct CDR3 sequences, roughly 13% detected once. Sequencing was carried out using whole blood. Every receptor here comes from an adult who was a healthcare worker with PCR-confirmed SARS-CoV-2 infection or an uninfected control (not recorded which).

This clonotype was observed many times. The chain employs TRBV18 and TRBJ2-1; D is unclear. Per the germline V gene, CDR1 is KGHSH and CDR2 is LQKENI. The ends were cut back, 4 bases at V and 0 bases at J, with 4 bases in the middle. There are 13 residues in the CDR3. CDR3 amino acids: CASSRLSYNEQFF. The CDR3 DNA reads TGTGCCAGCTCACGACTCTCCTACAATGAGCAGTTCTTC.

The sample holds many counts of this clonotype. The chain employs TRBV12-5 and TRBJ2-3; 10 bases line up with TRBD2. Germline trimming cut 3 bases from V and 1 base from J; bases unmatched to any gene: 22. The CDR3 contains 22 residues. The germline CDR1 and CDR2 sequences are LGHNT and FRNRAP. The CDR3 region has the DNA TGTGCTAGTGGTTTCCGGAGGTCTCCCTTAGCGGGGGGCCACCGGGGCACAGATACGCAGTATTTT. Amino acid sequence: CASGFRRSPLAGGHRGTDTQYF.

Many counts were recorded for this clonotype. As DNA, the CDR3 is TGTGCCACCAGTGACAGAGCGAACACTGAAGCTTTCTTT. It translates to CATSDRANTEAFF. The chain has TRBV24-1 and TRBJ1-1; D uncertain. V lost 4 bases, J lost 1 base, and 6 bases lay in between. The CDR3 extends over 13 amino acids. Germline V gene data show CDR1 as KGHDR and CDR2 as SFDVKD.

The chain recombines TRBV11-2 with TRBJ2-2; unclear D gene. The CDR3 is 14 amino acids. CDR1 and CDR2 (germline): SGHAT, FQNNGV. V lost 0 bases to trimming and J lost 0 bases, with 2 bases between them. This CDR3 reads CASSLEANTGELFF. The CDR3 DNA reads as TGTGCCAGCAGCTTAGAGGCGAACACCGGGGAGCTGTTTTTT. Combining the CDR3 with reference TRBV11-2 and TRBJ2-2 gives the whole variable domain EAGVAQSPRYKIIEKRQSVAFWCNPISGHATLYWYQQILGQGPKLLIQFQNNGVVDDSQLPKDRFSAERLKGVDSTLKIQPAKLEDSAVYLCASSLEANTGELFFGEGSRLTVL.

There are a few counts of this clonotype. The chain employs TRBV28 and TRBJ1-1; D may be TRBD1 (5 bases). V was shortened by 5 bases and J by 4 bases, with 14 bases between the two germline ends. The CDR3 sequence is 14 residues long. CDR1 and CDR2 from the germline V gene are MDHEN and SYDVKM. The CDR3 here is CASSLQAMGTEAFF. The DNA for the CDR3 is TGTGCCAGCAGTCTACAGGCGATGGGCACTGAAGCTTTCTTT.

The chain combines TRBV3-1 with TRBJ2-7; 9 bases fit TRBD2. The length of the CDR3 is 14 residues. Trimming at V came to 3 bases and at J to 6 bases, leaving 6 bases not matched to a gene. Germline CDR1 is LGHDT and CDR2 is YNNKEL (reference sequence). CDR3 sequence reads: CASSQSAGGGEQYF. CDR3 DNA: TGTGCCAGCAGCCAGTCAGCGGGGGGCGGCGAGCAGTACTTC.

This clonotype has ten or more counts. V usage is TRBV6-1 and J usage is TRBJ2-3; D gene unclear. Trimming took 1 base from V and 3 from J, leaving 8 bases between them. CDR3 length: 14 amino acids. CDR1 MNHNS and CDR2 SASEGT come from the germline V gene. CDR3 sequence (DNA): TGTGCCAGCAGTGAAGGTTACGCGACAGATACGCAGTATTTT. Its protein product is CASSEGYATDTQYF.

V and J are TRBV6-1 and TRBJ1-5, with a possible D match to TRBD1 (5 bases). V lost 7 bases and J 7 bases, leaving 14 bases between the germline ends. The CDR3 has 13 amino acids. CDR1 and CDR2 from the germline V gene are MNHNS and SASEGT. The CDR3 loop reads CASKGEAGQPQHF. The CDR3 coding sequence is TGTGCCAGCAAAGGGGAAGCGGGGCAGCCCCAGCATTTT.

This chain uses TRBV12-5 with TRBJ2-2, with 11 bases aligning to TRBD2. V trimming: 4 bases; J trimming: 4 bases; junction bases outside the gene matches: 5. The germline CDR1 and CDR2 sequences are LGHNT and FRNRAP. This CDR3 region has 16 residues. In DNA form, the CDR3 reads TGTGCTAGTGGTTCCGCTAGCGGGGGGCCCACCGGGGAGCTGTTTTTT. This encodes CASGSASGGPTGELFF. Using reference TRBV12-5 and TRBJ2-2 for the parts outside the CDR3, the full variable domain is DARVTQTPRHKVTEMGQEVTMRCQPILGHNTVFWYRQTMMQGLELLAYFRNRAPLDDSGMPKDRFSAEMPDATLATLKIQPSEPRDSAVYFCASGSASGGPTGELFFGEGSRLTVL.

The sample holds a few counts of this clonotype. J is TRBJ1-1 and V is TRBV11-2, with a tentative D call TRBD1 (5 bases). Trimming shortened V by 1 base and J by 4 bases, and 10 bases separated the two germline ends. The CDR3 spans 14 residues. The germline V gene encodes CDR1 SGHAT and CDR2 FQNNGV. The CDR3 reads CASSLVGGGTEAFF. Written as DNA, the CDR3 is TGTGCCAGCAGCTTAGTGGGGGGTGGCACTGAAGCTTTCTTT.

This clonotype was seen at least ten times. The chain carries TRBV6-4 and TRBJ2-3, with TRBD2 identical over 12 bases. CDR1 MRHNA and CDR2 SNTAGT come from the germline V gene. With V trimmed by 4 bases and J by 3 bases, 5 bases remained unmatched. CDR3 length: 16 residues. In nucleotides, the CDR3 is TGTGCCAGCAGTGCCCTAGCGGGGGGGCCTACAGATACGCAGTATTTT. Its translation: CASSALAGGPTDTQYF.

The table lists this clonotype with many counts. The CDR3 sequence is CASSSGQGAKTEAFF. The CDR3 nucleotides read TGTGCCAGCTCATCGGGACAGGGGGCGAAGACTGAAGCTTTCTTT. The chain combines TRBV18 with TRBJ1-1; TRBD1 agrees at 12 bases. This CDR3 contains 15 residues. Germline V gene data show CDR1 as KGHSH and CDR2 as LQKENI. The V gene end was trimmed by 5 bases and the J gene end by 5 bases; junction bases not matched to a gene: 6.

This clonotype was seen many times. The gene calls are TRBV12-3 or TRBV12-4 and TRBJ2-1; either TRBD1 or TRBD2 may fit D (5 bases each). V shed 6 bases and J shed 3 bases, with 15 bases lying between them. The CDR3 runs 15 residues. The CDR3 DNA reads TGTGCCAGCAGCCAACCGGGACGGCACTACAATGAGCAGTTCTTC. It specifies CASSQPGRHYNEQFF.

This clonotype came up a few times. The CDR3 DNA follows: TGTGCCAGCAGCAACGGCTACAGAACCCCGCAGTATTTT. Translation: CASSNGYRTPQYF. This sequence joins TRBV12-3 or TRBV12-4 and TRBJ2-3; D not resolved. V lost 6 bases and J lost 10, with 17 bases in between. The CDR3 covers 13 residues.

This clonotype showed up many times. The chain joins TRBV12-3 or TRBV12-4 to TRBJ1-5; 7 positions match TRBD1. The CDR3 spans 15 residues. V shed 5 bases and J 3 bases; nucleotides not matched to a gene: 7. CDR3 DNA sequence: TGTGCCAGCAGTCCCCCGGGACAGATCAATCAGCCCCAGCATTTT. Protein sequence: CASSPPGQINQPQHF.

This clonotype was seen ten or more times. The chain uses TRBV10-3 and TRBJ1-2, with D possibly being TRBD1 (5 bases). V gave up 6 bases and J gave up 0 bases, with 11 bases separating them. From germline, CDR1 is ENHRY and CDR2 SYGVKD. The length of the CDR3 is 14 residues. The CDR3 sequence: CAIRKTDSNYGYTF. Written as DNA, the CDR3 is TGTGCCATCAGGAAGACAGATTCTAACTATGGCTACACCTTC.

This chain joins TRBV29-1 and TRBJ2-6; TRBD1 matches 8 bases. CDR1 and CDR2 (germline): SQVTM, ANQGSEA. This CDR3 has 16 residues. The ends lost 6 bases at V and 0 bases at J; junction bases unmatched: 7. The CDR3 protein is CSVRTGTDSGANVLTF. The CDR3 nucleotides read TGCAGCGTAAGGACAGGGACCGACTCTGGGGCCAACGTCCTGACTTTC.

This clonotype has a handful of counts. This chain connects TRBV6-2 or TRBV6-3 to TRBJ2-3; 8 bases align to TRBD2. J lost 15 bases, V lost 2 bases, and 4 bases had no gene match. This CDR3 is built from 11 residues. Germline CDR1 and CDR2: MNHEY and SVGEGT. The CDR3 DNA reads TGTGCCAGCAGTTACGGGACTAGGGGTTATTTT. Translation gives CASSYGTRGYF.

This chain connects TRBV7-2 to TRBJ2-5; perhaps D is TRBD1 or TRBD2 (5 bases each). Germline V gene data show CDR1 as SGHTA and CDR2 as FQGNSA. V was shortened by 4 bases and J by 4 bases, with 16 bases between the two germline ends. The CDR3 length is 15 residues. The CDR3 bases are TGTGCCAGCAGCTACGCCGGGGTCGGGACAGAGACCCAGTACTTC. Translation: CASSYAGVGTETQYF.

This clonotype showed up many times. J is TRBJ2-2 and V is TRBV7-2; unclear D gene. The CDR3 extends over 15 amino acids. The V gene's germline CDR1 is SGHTA and CDR2 FQGNSA. Trimming removed 1 base at V and 3 bases at J, with 9 bases between. Written as DNA, the CDR3 is TGTGCCAGCAGCTTAGAGGGCAGCCACACCGGGGAGCTGTTTTTT. This encodes CASSLEGSHTGELFF.

The J gene is TRBJ1-1, the V gene TRBV10-3, with TRBD1 as a possible D gene (6 bases). Germline CDR1 ENHRY, CDR2 SYGVKD. CDR3 size: 12 residues. V gave up 5 bases and J gave up 5 bases, with 9 bases separating them. CDR3 DNA: TGTGCCATCAGTTCTACAGGGACTGAAGCTTTCTTT. Translation: CAISSTGTEAFF.

In its sample, this clonotype was seen many times. CDR3: CSADGGSGGKTQYF. In DNA form, the CDR3 reads TGCAGTGCCGATGGCGGTAGCGGGGGAAAAACGCAGTATTTT. The V and J genes are TRBV20-1 and TRBJ2-3, with TRBD2 identical over 9 bases. V trimming: 6 bases; J trimming: 9 bases; junction bases outside the gene matches: 13. This CDR3 contains 14 residues. Per germline, CDR1 DFQATT and CDR2 SNEGSKA (reference sequence).

The chain employs TRBV12-3 or TRBV12-4 and TRBJ2-5; tentative D call: TRBD2 (6 bases). CDR3 size: 15 residues. The ends were cut back, 5 bases at V and 5 bases at J, with 18 bases in the middle. The chain's CDR3 is CASSTRGWSGETQYF. In DNA, the CDR3 is TGTGCCAGCAGTACACGGGGGTGGTCTGGGGAGACCCAGTACTTC.

This clonotype has ten or more counts. The genes are TRBV5-1 and TRBJ2-1; 9 bases are a match to TRBD2. The CDR3 runs to 16 residues. J lost 7 bases, V lost 2 bases, and 10 bases had no gene match. Germline V CDR1 and CDR2: SGHRS, YFSETQ. Written as DNA, the CDR3 is TGCGCCAGCAGCTTTCTCACCGGGACTAGCTATAATGAGCAGTTCTTC. Translated, it gives CASSFLTGTSYNEQFF.

V usage is TRBV3-1 and J usage is TRBJ1-2; D is unclear. CDR3 size: 12 residues. The V gene's germline CDR1 is LGHDT and CDR2 YNNKEL (reference sequence). Trimming removed 0 bases from V and 5 bases from J, with 4 bases in between. The CDR3 coding sequence is TGTGCCAGCAGCCAAGAGCCGTATGGCTACACCTTC. It yields the protein CASSQEPYGYTF. Complete variable domain (other parts from reference TRBV3-1 and TRBJ1-2): DTAVSQTPKYLVTQMGNDKSIKCEQNLGHDTMYWYKQDSKKFLKIMFSYNNKELIINETVPNRFSPKSPDKAHLNLHINSLELGDSAVYFCASSQEPYGYTFGSGTRLTVV.

This chain connects TRBV29-1 to TRBJ2-5, with no clear D. Trimming stripped 2 bases from V and 1 base from J, with 8 bases between. This CDR3 is built from 13 residues. The germline V gene has CDR1 SQVTM and CDR2 ANQGSEA. As DNA, the CDR3 is TGCAGCGTTGAACCGCAGATCCAAGAGACCCAGTACTTC. As protein: CSVEPQIQETQYF.

This chain joins TRBV27 and TRBJ2-7, with D possibly TRBD1 on 6 matching bases. The CDR3 sequence is 14 residues long. Germline V gene data show CDR1 as MNHEY and CDR2 as SMNVEV (reference sequence). Trimming cost V 4 bases and J 0 bases, with 10 bases left between them. The CDR3 is CASSWTAPSYEQYF. The CDR3 nucleotides read TGTGCCAGCAGTTGGACAGCCCCCTCCTACGAGCAGTACTTC.

The V gene is TRBV6-1, the J gene TRBJ1-5; 8 bases line up with TRBD1. The CDR3 contains 17 residues. Trimming at V came to 6 bases and at J to 0 bases, leaving 10 bases not matched to a gene. The germline CDR1 and CDR2 sequences are MNHNS and SASEGT. This CDR3 reads CASSLRDRINSNQPQHF. The CDR3 DNA reads as TGTGCCAGCAGCCTCCGGGACAGGATCAATAGCAATCAGCCCCAGCATTTT.

The V and J genes are TRBV25-1 and TRBJ2-7; D ambiguous. The CDR3 totals 14 residues. Germline V gene lookup returns CDR1 MGHDK and CDR2 SYGVNS. V was pared by 3 bases and J by 6 bases, with 15 bases between. The CDR3 spells CASSDAPPGAEQYF. DNA of the CDR3: TGTGCCAGCAGTGATGCCCCCCCCGGCGCCGAGCAGTACTTC.